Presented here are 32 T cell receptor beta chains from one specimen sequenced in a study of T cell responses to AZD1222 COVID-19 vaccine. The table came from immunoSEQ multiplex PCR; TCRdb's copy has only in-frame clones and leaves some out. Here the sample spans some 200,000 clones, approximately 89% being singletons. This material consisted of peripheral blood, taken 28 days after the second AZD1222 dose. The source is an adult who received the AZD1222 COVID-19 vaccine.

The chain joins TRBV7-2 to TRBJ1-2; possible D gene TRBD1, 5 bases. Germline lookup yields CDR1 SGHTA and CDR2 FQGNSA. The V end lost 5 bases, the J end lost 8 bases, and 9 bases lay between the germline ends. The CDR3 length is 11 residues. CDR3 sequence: CASSARGGYTF. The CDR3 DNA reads TGTGCCAGCAGCGCCCGGGGGGGCTACACCTTC.

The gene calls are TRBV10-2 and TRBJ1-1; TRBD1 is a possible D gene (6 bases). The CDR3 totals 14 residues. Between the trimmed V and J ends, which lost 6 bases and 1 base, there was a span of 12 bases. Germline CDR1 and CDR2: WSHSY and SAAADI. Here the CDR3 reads CASRAGTSNTEAFF. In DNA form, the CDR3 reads TGCGCCAGCAGGGCCGGGACATCGAACACTGAAGCTTTCTTT.

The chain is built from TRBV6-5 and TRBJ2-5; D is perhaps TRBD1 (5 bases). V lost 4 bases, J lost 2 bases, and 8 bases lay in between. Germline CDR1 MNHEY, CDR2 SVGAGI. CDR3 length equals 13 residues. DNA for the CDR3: TGTGCCAGCAGTTTGACAGCACAAGAGACCCAGTACTTC. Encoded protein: CASSLTAQETQYF.

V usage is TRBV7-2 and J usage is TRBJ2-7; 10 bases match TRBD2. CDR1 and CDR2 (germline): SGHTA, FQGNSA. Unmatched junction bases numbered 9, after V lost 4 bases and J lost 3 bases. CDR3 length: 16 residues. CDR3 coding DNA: TGTGCCAGCAGCTCAGGGGTAATAGCGGGAGGCTACGAGCAGTACTTC. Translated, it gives CASSSGVIAGGYEQYF.

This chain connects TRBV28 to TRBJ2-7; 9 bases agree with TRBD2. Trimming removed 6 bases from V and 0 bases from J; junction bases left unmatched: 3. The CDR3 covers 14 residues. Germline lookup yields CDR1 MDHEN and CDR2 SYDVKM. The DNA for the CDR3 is TGTGCCAGCAGGTCTAGCGGGACCTCCTACGAGCAGTACTTC. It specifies CASRSSGTSYEQYF.

This chain's CDR3 is CASSLGPAAGANVLTF. CDR3 bases: TGCGCCAGCAGCCTGGGACCCGCCGCTGGGGCCAACGTCCTGACTTTC. V gene TRBV5-1 combines with J gene TRBJ2-6; D is possibly TRBD1 or TRBD2 (5 bases each). V dropped 4 bases and J dropped 2 bases, with 13 bases sitting between them. CDR3 length equals 16 residues. Germline CDR1 and CDR2: SGHRS and YFSETQ.

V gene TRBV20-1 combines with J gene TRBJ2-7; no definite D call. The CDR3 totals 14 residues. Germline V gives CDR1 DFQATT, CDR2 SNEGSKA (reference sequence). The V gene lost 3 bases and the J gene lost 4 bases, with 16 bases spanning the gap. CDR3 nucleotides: TGCAGTGCTAGTAACCAGGCCCTTGGGTACGAGCAGTACTTC. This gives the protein CSASNQALGYEQYF.

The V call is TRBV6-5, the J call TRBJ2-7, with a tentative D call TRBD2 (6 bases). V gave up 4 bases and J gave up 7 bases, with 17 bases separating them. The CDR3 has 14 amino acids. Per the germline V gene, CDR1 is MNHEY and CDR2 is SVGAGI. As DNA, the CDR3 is TGTGCCAGCAGTTTCGATAGCGGTGATAGGGAGCAGTACTTC. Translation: CASSFDSGDREQYF.

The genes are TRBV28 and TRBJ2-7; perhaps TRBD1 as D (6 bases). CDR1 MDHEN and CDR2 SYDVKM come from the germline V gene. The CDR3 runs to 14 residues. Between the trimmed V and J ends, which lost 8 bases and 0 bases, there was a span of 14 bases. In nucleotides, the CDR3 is TGTGCCAGCGGTGCGACAGGAAGCTCCTACGAGCAGTACTTC. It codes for CASGATGSSYEQYF.

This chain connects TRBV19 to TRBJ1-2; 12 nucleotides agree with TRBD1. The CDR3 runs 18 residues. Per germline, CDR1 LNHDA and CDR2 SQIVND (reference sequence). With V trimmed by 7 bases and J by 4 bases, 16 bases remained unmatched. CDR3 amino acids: CASTRGLGQGARGYGYTF. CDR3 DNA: TGTGCCAGTACCAGAGGATTGGGACAGGGGGCGCGAGGCTATGGCTACACCTTC.

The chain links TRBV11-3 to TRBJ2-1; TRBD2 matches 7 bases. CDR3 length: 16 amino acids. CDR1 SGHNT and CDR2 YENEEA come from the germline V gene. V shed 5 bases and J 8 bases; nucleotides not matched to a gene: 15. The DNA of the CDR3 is TGTGCCAGCAGCCGCTGGGGTGGGCGGGAGACCGATGAGCAGTTCTTC. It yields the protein CASSRWGGRETDEQFF.

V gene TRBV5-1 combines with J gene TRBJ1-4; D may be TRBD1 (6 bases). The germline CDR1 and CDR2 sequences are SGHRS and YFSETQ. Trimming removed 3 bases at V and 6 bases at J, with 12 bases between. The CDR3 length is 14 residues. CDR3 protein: CASSSQGDDEKLFF. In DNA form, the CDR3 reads TGCGCCAGCAGCTCACAGGGTGATGATGAAAAACTGTTTTTT.

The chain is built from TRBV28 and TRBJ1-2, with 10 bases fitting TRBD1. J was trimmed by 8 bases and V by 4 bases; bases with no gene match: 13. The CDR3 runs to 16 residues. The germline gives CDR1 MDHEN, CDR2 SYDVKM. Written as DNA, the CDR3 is TGTGCCAGCAGTTCCCGCCGGGACAGGGGAAAGCTCGGCTACACCTTC. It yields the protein CASSSRRDRGKLGYTF.

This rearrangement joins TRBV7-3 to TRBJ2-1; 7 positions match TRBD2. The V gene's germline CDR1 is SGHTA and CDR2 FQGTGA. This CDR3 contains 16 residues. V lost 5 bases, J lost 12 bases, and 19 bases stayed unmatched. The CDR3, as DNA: TGTGCCAGCAGCCTCATAGCGGGTGTTACCACTAAAGGGCAGTTCTTC. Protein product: CASSLIAGVTTKGQFF.

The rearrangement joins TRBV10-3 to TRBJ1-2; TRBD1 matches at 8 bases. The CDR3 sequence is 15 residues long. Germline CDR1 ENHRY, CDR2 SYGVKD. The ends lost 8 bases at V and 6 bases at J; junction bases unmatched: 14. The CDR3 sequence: CAIPKGRQGTDGYTF. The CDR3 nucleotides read TGTGCCATCCCCAAGGGGCGACAGGGGACGGATGGCTACACCTTC.

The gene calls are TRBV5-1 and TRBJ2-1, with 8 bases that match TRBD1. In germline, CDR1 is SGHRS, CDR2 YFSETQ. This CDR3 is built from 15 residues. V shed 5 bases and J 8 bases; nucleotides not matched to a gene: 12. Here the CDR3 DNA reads TGCGCCAGCAGTACTTTAGGACAGGGTCACCATGAGCAGTTCTTC. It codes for CASSTLGQGHHEQFF.

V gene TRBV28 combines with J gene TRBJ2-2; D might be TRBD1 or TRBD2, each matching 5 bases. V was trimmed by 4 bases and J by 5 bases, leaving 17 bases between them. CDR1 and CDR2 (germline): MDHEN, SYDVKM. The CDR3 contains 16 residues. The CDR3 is CASSSSGRPATGELFF. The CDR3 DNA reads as TGTGCCAGCAGTTCCTCGGGACGGCCCGCAACCGGGGAGCTGTTTTTT.

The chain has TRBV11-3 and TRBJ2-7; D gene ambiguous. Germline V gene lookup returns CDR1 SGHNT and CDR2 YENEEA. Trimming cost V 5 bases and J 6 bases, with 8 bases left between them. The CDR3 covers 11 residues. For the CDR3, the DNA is TGTGCCAGCAGCATAACAGCCGAGCAGTACTTC. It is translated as CASSITAEQYF. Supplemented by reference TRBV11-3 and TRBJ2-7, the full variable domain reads EAGVVQSPRYKIIEKKQPVAFWCNPISGHNTLYWYLQNLGQGPELLIRYENEEAVDDSQLPKDRFSAERLKGVDSTLKIQPAELGDSAVYLCASSITAEQYFGPGTRLTVT.

The CDR3: CASSSGTGGLQPQHF. As DNA, the CDR3 is TGTGCCAGCAGTTCCGGGACAGGGGGTTTGCAGCCCCAGCATTTT. The chain employs TRBV6-5 and TRBJ1-5, with 11 nucleotides matching TRBD1. The V and J ends lost 4 bases and 7 bases, in that order; junction bases with no gene match: 6. Germline CDR1 is MNHEY and CDR2 is SVGAGI. CDR3 length: 15 amino acids.

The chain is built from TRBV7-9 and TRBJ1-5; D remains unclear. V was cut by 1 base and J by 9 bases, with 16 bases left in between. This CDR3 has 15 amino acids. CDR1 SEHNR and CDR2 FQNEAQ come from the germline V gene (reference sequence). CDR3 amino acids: CASSLGGGEAGPQHF. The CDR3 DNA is TGTGCCAGCAGCTTAGGGGGTGGGGAGGCTGGGCCCCAGCATTTT.

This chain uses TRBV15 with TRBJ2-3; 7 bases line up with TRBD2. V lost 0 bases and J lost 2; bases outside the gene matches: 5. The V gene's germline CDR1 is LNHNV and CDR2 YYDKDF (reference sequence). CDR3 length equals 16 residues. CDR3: CATSRESSGYTDTQYF. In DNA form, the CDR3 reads TGTGCCACCAGCAGAGAATCTAGCGGATACACAGATACGCAGTATTTT.

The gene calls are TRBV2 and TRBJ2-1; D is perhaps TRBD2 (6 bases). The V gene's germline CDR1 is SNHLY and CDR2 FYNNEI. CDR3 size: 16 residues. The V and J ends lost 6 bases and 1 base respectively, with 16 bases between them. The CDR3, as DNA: TGTGCCAGCAGCGGGCGGAGGGAGAAGTCCTACAATGAGCAGTTCTTC. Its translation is CASSGRREKSYNEQFF.

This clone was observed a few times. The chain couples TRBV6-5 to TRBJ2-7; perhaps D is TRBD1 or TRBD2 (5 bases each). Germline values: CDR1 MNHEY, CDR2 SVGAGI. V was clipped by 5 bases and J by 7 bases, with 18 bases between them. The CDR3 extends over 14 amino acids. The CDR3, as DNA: TGTGCCAGCAGTCCCCCGGGACCCCTGCGGGAGCAGTACTTC. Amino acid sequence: CASSPPGPLREQYF.

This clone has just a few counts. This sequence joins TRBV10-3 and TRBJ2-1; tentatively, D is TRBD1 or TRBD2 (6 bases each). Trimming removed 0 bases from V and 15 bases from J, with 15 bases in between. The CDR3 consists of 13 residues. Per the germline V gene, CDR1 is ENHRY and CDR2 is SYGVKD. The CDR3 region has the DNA TGTGCCATCAGTGAGTCCGGGGGCCCGGTCTTGTTCTTC. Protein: CAISESGGPVLFF.

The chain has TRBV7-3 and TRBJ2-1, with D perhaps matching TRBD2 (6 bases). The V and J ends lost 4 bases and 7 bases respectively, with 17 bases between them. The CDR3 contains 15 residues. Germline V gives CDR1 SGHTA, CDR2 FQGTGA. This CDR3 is CASSYPQRARNEQFF. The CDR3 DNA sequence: TGTGCCAGCAGCTATCCCCAGCGGGCGCGGAATGAGCAGTTCTTC.

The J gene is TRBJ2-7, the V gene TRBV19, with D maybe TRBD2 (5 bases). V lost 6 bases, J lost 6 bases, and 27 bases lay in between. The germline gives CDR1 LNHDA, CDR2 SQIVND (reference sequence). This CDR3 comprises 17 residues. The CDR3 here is CASSATVVRILRGEQYF. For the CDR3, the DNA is TGTGCCAGTAGCGCTACGGTTGTCAGAATCTTACGGGGCGAGCAGTACTTC.

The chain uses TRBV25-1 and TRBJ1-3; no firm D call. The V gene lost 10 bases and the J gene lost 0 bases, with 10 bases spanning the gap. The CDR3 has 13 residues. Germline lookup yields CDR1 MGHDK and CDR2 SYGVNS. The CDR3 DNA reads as TGTGCCACCGCGCGCGTCTCTGGAAACACCATATATTTT. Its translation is CATARVSGNTIYF.

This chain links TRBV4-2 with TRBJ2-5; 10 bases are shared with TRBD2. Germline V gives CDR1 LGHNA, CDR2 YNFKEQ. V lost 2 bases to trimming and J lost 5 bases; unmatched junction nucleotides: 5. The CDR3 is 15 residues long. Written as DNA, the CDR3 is TGTGCCAGCAGCCAACCTTCTAGCGGGAGCGAGACCCAGTACTTC. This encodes CASSQPSSGSETQYF.

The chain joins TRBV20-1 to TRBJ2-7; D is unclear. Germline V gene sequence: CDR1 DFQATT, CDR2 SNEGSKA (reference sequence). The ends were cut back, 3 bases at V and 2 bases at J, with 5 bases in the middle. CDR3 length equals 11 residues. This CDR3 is CSASQPYEQYF. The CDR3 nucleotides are TGCAGTGCTAGTCAACCCTACGAGCAGTACTTC.

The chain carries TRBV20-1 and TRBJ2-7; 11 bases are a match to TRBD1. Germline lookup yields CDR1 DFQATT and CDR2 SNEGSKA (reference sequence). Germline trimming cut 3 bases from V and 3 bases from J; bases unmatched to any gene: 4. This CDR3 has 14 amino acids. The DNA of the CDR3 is TGCAGTGCTAGTACCGGGACAGGGGGCTACGAGCAGTACTTC. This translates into CSASTGTGGYEQYF.

The CDR3 DNA follows: TGTGCCAGCAGCGTAGGTTTGGGCGCGAACACCGGGGAGCTGTTTTTT. Its translation: CASSVGLGANTGELFF. The rearrangement links TRBV9 to TRBJ2-2; unclear D gene. Trimming removed 0 bases from V and 0 bases from J, with 9 bases in between. CDR1 is SGDLS, CDR2 YYNGEE, per germline. This CDR3 has 16 residues.

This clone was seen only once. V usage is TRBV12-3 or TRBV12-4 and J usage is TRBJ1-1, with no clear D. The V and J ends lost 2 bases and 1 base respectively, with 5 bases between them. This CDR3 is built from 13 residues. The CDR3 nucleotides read TGTGCCAGCAGTTTATCGGAGAACACTGAAGCTTTCTTT. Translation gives CASSLSENTEAFF.